This TCR beta chain was captured by sequencing in a study of CD8 T cells in Susac syndrome. The study's findings and limits: The CD4+ T cell repertoires, which came from Susac syndrome patients, showed no sign of clonal expansion.

Trimming pared 6 bases from V and 4 bases from J, leaving 19 bases between. The CDR3 extends over 15 amino acids. CDR1 SGHNT and CDR2 YYREEE come from the germline V gene (reference sequence). A quantity of about 0.5 to 1 ug RNA underwent reverse transcription using random hexamers. Each CDR3 protein gets one entry after TCRdb re-called the immunoSEQ multiplex PCR reads with MiXCR. The data contain roughly 250,000 distinct CDR3 sequences, 96% of them singletons. As to this clonotype: Antigen: not known.

The clonotype was recovered from a human donor with Susac syndrome. The chain recombines TRBV5-4 with TRBJ1-1; D is possibly TRBD1 (5 bases). Sequencing used CD4+ T cells from PBMCs. In nucleotides, the CDR3 is TGTGCCAGCACCTTCCAAAAGGGGCCATTCACTGAAGCTTTCTTT. Translation gives CASTFQKGPFTEAFF.